A single sample is the source of the 21 T cell receptor beta chains below, sequenced in a study of T cell changes during pregnancy in multiple sclerosis. The assay was immunoSEQ multiplex PCR, and TCRdb's table has in-frame clones only and misses some. This table has around 40,000 clones, 75% to 90% appearing once. The sequences come from CD4+ T cells from peripheral blood mononuclear cells, collected in the first trimester of pregnancy. The receptors originated from a female donor with multiple sclerosis, enrolled in a pregnancy study.

This chain links TRBV5-1 with TRBJ2-5, with D perhaps TRBD1 (5 bases). V gave up 1 base and J gave up 8 bases, with 9 bases separating them. The CDR3 spans 12 residues. From germline, CDR1 is SGHRS and CDR2 YFSETQ. The CDR3 loop is CASSLPQGTQYF. The CDR3 bases are TGCGCCAGCAGCTTGCCTCAGGGAACCCAGTACTTC.

The chain recombines TRBV7-9 with TRBJ2-5, with a possible D match to TRBD1 (5 bases). Trimming took off 1 base at V and 1 base at J, with 10 bases between the two ends. This CDR3 is built from 15 residues. Per the germline V gene, CDR1 is SEHNR and CDR2 is FQNEAQ (reference sequence). CDR3 in DNA: TGTGCCAGCAGCTTAGAGATGGGGCTCCAAGAGACCCAGTACTTC. Translated, it gives CASSLEMGLQETQYF.

V is TRBV9 and J is TRBJ1-1; 7 bases are shared with TRBD1. The CDR3 runs to 14 residues. The germline V gene encodes CDR1 SGDLS and CDR2 YYNGEE. The ends lost 2 bases at V and 5 bases at J; junction bases unmatched: 6. For the CDR3, the DNA is TGTGCCAGCAGCGTTAATTTCAGGGGGACTGAAGCTTTCTTT. Its protein product is CASSVNFRGTEAFF.

The V and J genes are TRBV5-1 and TRBJ1-3; 10 bases map to TRBD1. From germline, CDR1 is SGHRS and CDR2 YFSETQ. The CDR3 is made up of 17 amino acids. V shed 3 bases and J 1 base; nucleotides not matched to a gene: 7. CDR3: CASSSAGQGTSGNTIYF. As DNA, the CDR3 is TGCGCCAGCAGCTCGGCGGGACAGGGGACGTCTGGAAACACCATATATTTT.

This chain connects TRBV5-1 to TRBJ1-1, with a weak D call TRBD1 (6 bases). Germline V CDR1 and CDR2: SGHRS, YFSETQ. With 4 bases removed from V and 0 bases from J, the gap between germline ends came to 10 bases. The CDR3 loop spans 14 amino acids. The CDR3 coding sequence is TGCGCCAGCAGCGGTGACAGGCTGAACACTGAAGCTTTCTTT. Its translation is CASSGDRLNTEAFF.

The J gene is TRBJ2-3, the V gene TRBV7-2, with D possibly matching TRBD2 (6 bases). Germline V lookup: CDR1 SGHTA, CDR2 FQGNSA. V was cut by 2 bases and J by 0 bases, with 15 bases left in between. The CDR3 totals 17 residues. In DNA form, the CDR3 reads TGTGCCAGCAGCTTAAAAGTGGCCAGCGGGAGCACAGATACGCAGTATTTT. Its translation is CASSLKVASGSTDTQYF.

The chain recombines TRBV28 with TRBJ2-7, with 9 nucleotides matching TRBD1. Germline trimming cut 5 bases from V and 3 bases from J; bases unmatched to any gene: 5. The CDR3 extends over 14 amino acids. The germline gives CDR1 MDHEN, CDR2 SYDVKM. The CDR3 nucleotides are TGTGCCAGCAGTGAGGGACAGGGTATCTACGAGCAGTACTTC. It yields the protein CASSEGQGIYEQYF. Looking up the rest from reference TRBV28 and TRBJ2-7 gives the full variable domain: DVKVTQSSRYLVKRTGEKVFLECVQDMDHENMFWYRQDPGLGLRLIYFSYDVKMKEKGDIPEGYSVSREKKERFSLILESASTNQTSMYLCASSEGQGIYEQYFGPGTRLTVT.

The chain has TRBV9 and TRBJ2-5, with D possibly matching TRBD1 (5 bases). The V end was cut by 4 bases, the J end by 5 bases, with 15 bases between. Germline assignment: CDR1 SGDLS and CDR2 YYNGEE. This CDR3 is 14 amino acids long. CDR3 in DNA: TGTGCCAGCAGCCCATCTCTCGCAGGGGAGACCCAGTACTTC. It translates to CASSPSLAGETQYF.

The rearrangement uses TRBV6-5 and TRBJ2-7, with 7 nucleotides matching TRBD2. The CDR3 runs to 14 residues. The germline gives CDR1 MNHEY, CDR2 SVGAGI. V trimming: 6 bases; J trimming: 2 bases; junction bases outside the gene matches: 7. The CDR3 region has the DNA TGTGCCAGCAGGTCCGGCGGGAGTCCCTACGAGCAGTACTTC. Translation gives CASRSGGSPYEQYF.

The chain carries TRBV18 and TRBJ1-1; possible D gene TRBD1, 5 bases. The CDR3 has 15 residues. Trimming cost V 3 bases and J 1 base, with 12 bases left between them. CDR1 and CDR2 from the germline V gene are KGHSH and LQKENI. CDR3 DNA sequence: TGTGCCAGCTCACCCCTCCGGGGGGAGAACACTGAAGCTTTCTTT. This sequence encodes CASSPLRGENTEAFF.

The chain uses TRBV11-2 and TRBJ1-5; D remains ambiguous. Per the germline V gene, CDR1 is SGHAT and CDR2 is FQNNGV. V was shortened by 0 bases and J by 6 bases, with 6 bases between the two germline ends. CDR3 length equals 13 residues. This CDR3 reads CASSLDRSQPQHF. The CDR3, as DNA: TGTGCCAGCAGCTTAGATCGTAGTCAGCCCCAGCATTTT. The variable domain in full, completed from reference TRBV11-2 and TRBJ1-5, reads EAGVAQSPRYKIIEKRQSVAFWCNPISGHATLYWYQQILGQGPKLLIQFQNNGVVDDSQLPKDRFSAERLKGVDSTLKIQPAKLEDSAVYLCASSLDRSQPQHFGDGTRLSIL.

The chain uses TRBV5-6 and TRBJ1-2, with TRBD1 as a possible D gene (6 bases). The CDR3 runs 14 residues. CDR1 SGHDT and CDR2 YYEEEE come from the germline V gene. Trimming removed 3 bases from V and 11 bases from J, with 20 bases in between. The CDR3 protein is CASSSLKGGRIYTF. The CDR3 coding sequence is TGTGCCAGCAGCTCCTTAAAGGGGGGGCGGATATACACCTTC.

The chain is built from TRBV28 and TRBJ2-5, with 8 positions matching TRBD2. The V gene end was trimmed by 7 bases and the J gene end by 4 bases; junction bases not matched to a gene: 17. From germline, CDR1 is MDHEN and CDR2 SYDVKM. The CDR3 spans 17 residues. As DNA, the CDR3 is TGTGCCAGCACCAAAGGGTCCAGCGGGAGAACCAGAGAGACCCAGTACTTC. It codes for CASTKGSSGRTRETQYF.

The chain carries TRBV7-9 and TRBJ2-7, with TRBD2 identical over 10 bases. The CDR3 is 15 amino acids. V dropped 2 bases and J dropped 6; count of bases not matched to a gene: 7. In germline, CDR1 is SEHNR, CDR2 FQNEAQ (reference sequence). CDR3 DNA sequence: TGTGCCAGCAGCTTATCTAGCGGGAGTCTCCCCGAGCAGTACTTC. Its translation: CASSLSSGSLPEQYF.

The chain couples TRBV10-3 to TRBJ2-1, with TRBD2 identical over 7 bases. There are 14 residues in the CDR3. Germline assignment: CDR1 ENHRY and CDR2 SYGVKD. V trimming: 6 bases; J trimming: 5 bases; junction bases outside the gene matches: 7. The CDR3 nucleotides read TGTGCCATCAGCGAGGGGCTAGCGGACAATGAGCAGTTCTTC. It translates to CAISEGLADNEQFF.

The genes are TRBV7-8 and TRBJ1-3, with TRBD1 identical over 11 bases. The V segment lost 6 bases and the J segment 4 bases; nucleotides outside the gene matches: 5. Germline-derived CDR1 and CDR2 are SGHVS and FQNEAQ. This CDR3 spans 15 amino acids. The CDR3 nucleotides are TGTGCCAGCAGGGACAGGGGGCTCGGAGGAAACACCATATATTTT. Protein sequence: CASRDRGLGGNTIYF. The full variable domain, rest sourced from reference TRBV7-8 and TRBJ1-3, is GAGVSQSPRYKVAKRGQDVALRCDPISGHVSLFWYQQALGQGPEFLTYFQNEAQLDKSGLPSDRFFAERPEGSVSTLKIQRTQQEDSAVYLCASRDRGLGGNTIYFGEGSWLTVV.

This chain uses TRBV28 with TRBJ2-5, with a possible D match to TRBD2 (5 bases). The germline CDR1 and CDR2 sequences are MDHEN and SYDVKM. Trimming pared 5 bases from V and 4 bases from J, leaving 14 bases between. The CDR3 spans 14 residues. In nucleotides, the CDR3 is TGTGCCAGCAGTCCCCACACGGAGGTAGAGACCCAGTACTTC. It translates to CASSPHTEVETQYF. The full variable domain, rest sourced from reference TRBV28 and TRBJ2-5, is DVKVTQSSRYLVKRTGEKVFLECVQDMDHENMFWYRQDPGLGLRLIYFSYDVKMKEKGDIPEGYSVSREKKERFSLILESASTNQTSMYLCASSPHTEVETQYFGPGTRLLVL.

The V and J genes are TRBV29-1 and TRBJ2-1; possibly TRBD2 for D (6 bases). The V gene's germline CDR1 is SQVTM and CDR2 ANQGSEA. The CDR3 loop spans 13 amino acids. CDR3 loop: CSKAGTGFNEQFF. The CDR3 nucleotides are TGCAGTAAGGCCGGGACTGGATTTAATGAGCAGTTCTTC.

The rearrangement uses TRBV10-3 and TRBJ2-7; 7 positions agree with TRBD2. Losses at the gene ends were 4 bases for V and 2 bases for J; bases not matched to a gene: 11. The CDR3 is 16 residues long. The germline V gene encodes CDR1 ENHRY and CDR2 SYGVKD. In DNA form, the CDR3 reads TGTGCCATCAGTGGTTCGGGCGGGAGTGGGCCCTACGAGCAGTACTTC. Its translation is CAISGSGGSGPYEQYF.

The chain carries TRBV29-1 and TRBJ2-1, with a tentative D call TRBD1 (5 bases). The V gene's germline CDR1 is SQVTM and CDR2 ANQGSEA. The CDR3 is made up of 15 amino acids. V dropped 0 bases and J dropped 8 bases, with 17 bases sitting between them. The CDR3 is CSVEDDRAPFDEQFF. The DNA of the CDR3 is TGCAGCGTTGAAGACGACAGAGCCCCCTTCGATGAGCAGTTCTTC.

This clone was seen a single time. The CDR3 nucleotides are TGTGCCTGGAGTGGAGGAACTACCTCCTACAATGAGCAGTTCTTC. Protein sequence: CAWSGGTTSYNEQFF. The rearrangement joins TRBV30 to TRBJ2-1; the D is unclear. Trimming stripped 1 base from V and 0 bases from J, with 10 bases between. The CDR3 is made up of 15 amino acids. Germline CDR1 is GTSNPN and CDR2 is SVGIG (reference sequence).